The next 26 T cell receptor beta chains were all read from a single sample in a study of T-cell memory formation after mild COVID-19. TCRdb re-analysed the 5' RACE reads in MiXCR, keeping a single row per CDR3 protein. The sample has approximately 300,000 distinct CDR3 sequences, 15% to 20% seen once. Source material: PBMCs or a T cell subset sorted from them (not recorded which). The receptor set was obtained from a man aged 18 to 30 who had mild COVID-19 (a few samples of this study predate the infection). Cell type and time point are not known.

The rearrangement joins TRBV5-1 to TRBJ1-2; TRBD1 aligns across 10 bases. The CDR3 runs to 15 residues. Germline-derived CDR1 and CDR2 are SGHRS and YFSETQ. V trimming: 2 bases; J trimming: 2 bases; junction bases outside the gene matches: 3. DNA for the CDR3: TGCGCCAGCAGCTTAGGGACAGGGGTCAACTATGGCTACACCTTC. Translated, it gives CASSLGTGVNYGYTF.

The rearrangement joins TRBV5-4 to TRBJ1-4; D call uncertain. V was clipped by 0 bases and J by 8 bases, with 17 bases between them. From germline, CDR1 is SGHNT and CDR2 YYREEE (reference sequence). This CDR3 is 16 amino acids long. CDR3 amino acids: CASSLDGVVAGEKLFF. CDR3 DNA: TGTGCCAGCAGCTTGGACGGGGTCGTAGCGGGGGAAAAACTGTTTTTT.

The CDR3 nucleotides are TGTGCCATCAGGAACAGGGGTGAGGGCTACGAGCAGTACTTC. Protein: CAIRNRGEGYEQYF. This chain connects TRBV10-3 to TRBJ2-7; TRBD1 matches at 7 bases. CDR3 length equals 14 residues. Germline values: CDR1 ENHRY, CDR2 SYGVKD. V trimming: 6 bases; J trimming: 3 bases; junction bases outside the gene matches: 8.

The sample holds many counts of this clonotype. The V and J genes are TRBV4-1 and TRBJ1-6; D gene uncertain. Trimming removed 1 base from V and 4 bases from J, with 14 bases in between. There are 17 residues in the CDR3. Germline V gives CDR1 MGHRA, CDR2 YSYEKL. CDR3 amino acids: CASSQGSQDLYNSPLHF. DNA of the CDR3: TGCGCCAGCAGCCAAGGCAGCCAAGACCTTTATAATTCACCCCTCCACTTT.

This clonotype came up once. The chain joins TRBV6-5 to TRBJ2-2; no definite D call. V lost 0 bases and J 1 base, leaving 12 bases between the germline ends. This CDR3 has 17 residues. The germline gives CDR1 MNHEY, CDR2 SVGAGI. CDR3 in DNA: TGTGCCAGCAGTTACTCGGCTGGGTCCCTGAACACCGGGGAGCTGTTTTTT. Residues: CASSYSAGSLNTGELFF.

This clonotype has just a few counts. The genes are TRBV10-3 and TRBJ1-5; the D is unclear. There are 14 residues in the CDR3. Germline V gene sequence: CDR1 ENHRY, CDR2 SYGVKD. V was pared by 4 bases and J by 3 bases, with 10 bases between. The CDR3 bases are TGTGCCATCAGTGCTGCAGACTACAATCAGCCCCAGCATTTT. Amino acid sequence: CAISAADYNQPQHF.

In this sample, this clonotype turned up a few times. The DNA for the CDR3 is TGTGCCAGCAGCTTAGGGCCATACGGCACCGGGGAGCTGTTTTTT. The encoded protein is CASSLGPYGTGELFF. The chain recombines TRBV7-2 with TRBJ2-2; D ambiguous. The V gene's germline CDR1 is SGHTA and CDR2 FQGNSA. This CDR3 contains 15 residues. V lost 1 base to trimming and J lost 4 bases, with 10 bases between them. Full variable domain (remainder filled in from reference TRBV7-2 and TRBJ2-2): GAGVSQSPSNKVTEKGKDVELRCDPISGHTALYWYRQSLGQGLEFLIYFQGNSAPDKSGLPSDRFSAERTGGSVSTLTIQRTQQEDSAVYLCASSLGPYGTGELFFGEGSRLTVL.

There are many counts of this clonotype. V usage is TRBV9 and J usage is TRBJ2-3; D perhaps matches TRBD2 (7 bases). With 1 base removed from V and 5 bases from J, the gap between germline ends came to 11 bases. The CDR3 length is 14 residues. Germline CDR1 is SGDLS and CDR2 is YYNGEE. Here the CDR3 reads CASSVTRGGDTQYF. Here the CDR3 DNA reads TGTGCCAGCAGCGTAACTAGGGGGGGAGATACGCAGTATTTT.

This chain's CDR3 is CASSPGRASYNEQFF. The DNA of the CDR3 is TGTGCCAGCAGCCCAGGCCGCGCGAGCTACAATGAGCAGTTCTTC. The V and J genes are TRBV11-2 and TRBJ2-1; no reliable D call. The V gene lost 5 bases and the J gene lost 3 bases, with 14 bases spanning the gap. This CDR3 contains 15 residues. Germline V lookup: CDR1 SGHAT, CDR2 FQNNGV.

V usage is TRBV10-2 and J usage is TRBJ2-7; either TRBD1 or TRBD2 may fit D (6 bases each). The CDR3 is made up of 11 amino acids. Germline V CDR1 and CDR2: WSHSY, SAAADI. The V gene lost 6 bases and the J gene lost 7 bases, with 10 bases spanning the gap. The CDR3 spells CASSGGKEQYF. In nucleotides, the CDR3 is TGCGCCAGCAGCGGGGGCAAGGAGCAGTACTTC.

The J gene is TRBJ2-3, the V gene TRBV12-3 or TRBV12-4, with 9 bases fitting TRBD1. CDR3 length equals 17 residues. The junction had 14 bases not matched to a gene; V was cut back by 6 bases and J by 4 bases. CDR3 coding DNA: TGTGCCAGCAGCCCCGGGACAGGGTGGGGTCGGGCAGATACGCAGTATTTT. Its translation: CASSPGTGWGRADTQYF.

The genes are TRBV5-1 and TRBJ2-5; 9 bases match TRBD1. CDR1 and CDR2 from the germline V gene are SGHRS and YFSETQ. Trimming took 3 bases from V and 5 from J; bases not matched to a gene: 8. There are 15 residues in the CDR3. The CDR3 DNA reads TGCGCCAGCAGCTCAGGACAGGGGACGGGCGAGACCCAGTACTTC. Translated: CASSSGQGTGETQYF. Together with reference TRBV5-1 and TRBJ2-5, the CDR3 gives the full variable domain: KAGVTQTPRYLIKTRGQQVTLSCSPISGHRSVSWYQQTPGQGLQFLFEYFSETQRNKGNFPGRFSGRQFSNSRSEMNVSTLELGDSALYLCASSSGQGTGETQYFGPGTRLLVL.

V and J are TRBV4-1 and TRBJ2-3; TRBD2 aligns across 8 bases. The trim removed 0 bases at V and 8 bases at J, leaving 10 bases unmatched. The CDR3 has 16 residues. Germline CDR1 is MGHRA and CDR2 is YSYEKL. The CDR3 nucleotides read TGCGCCAGCAGCCAAGATGGGAAACGGGGGGGCCGTACGCAGTATTTT. It specifies CASSQDGKRGGRTQYF.

This chain joins TRBV5-1 and TRBJ1-6; no reliable D call. The germline gives CDR1 SGHRS, CDR2 YFSETQ. The V and J ends lost 0 bases and 9 bases respectively, with 7 bases between them. The CDR3 extends over 13 amino acids. DNA of the CDR3: TGCGCCAGCAGCTTGGCTAGCCTTTCACCCCTCCACTTT. As protein: CASSLASLSPLHF.

In this sample, this clonotype turned up many times. Written as DNA, the CDR3 is TGTGCCAGTCTGGCAGGGAATGTGGAGACCCAGTACTTC. Encoded protein: CASLAGNVETQYF. The V gene is TRBV12-3 or TRBV12-4, the J gene TRBJ2-5; possible D gene TRBD1, 5 bases. There are 13 residues in the CDR3. The V end was cut by 9 bases, the J end by 5 bases, with 16 bases between.

The chain is built from TRBV9 and TRBJ2-1, with D possibly TRBD2 on 5 matching bases. The length of the CDR3 is 14 residues. The V and J ends lost 4 bases and 4 bases respectively, with 12 bases between them. The V gene's germline CDR1 is SGDLS and CDR2 YYNGEE. The CDR3 coding sequence is TGTGCCAGCAGCCCGACGACTAAATACAATGAGCAGTTCTTC. Its protein product is CASSPTTKYNEQFF.

The rearrangement uses TRBV7-9 and TRBJ1-1; 8 positions match TRBD1. Unmatched junction bases numbered 10, after V lost 3 bases and J lost 7 bases. Per germline, CDR1 SEHNR and CDR2 FQNEAQ (reference sequence). The CDR3 has 15 amino acids. CDR3 coding DNA: TGTGCCAGCAGCTTCGGGGCAGGGGGCGCCGGTGAAGCTTTCTTT. Its protein is CASSFGAGGAGEAFF.

This clonotype turned up a few times. This rearrangement joins TRBV5-1 to TRBJ2-3; D is perhaps TRBD1 or TRBD2 (5 bases each). CDR3 length: 14 amino acids. In germline, CDR1 is SGHRS, CDR2 YFSETQ. Trimming shortened V by 7 bases and J by 0 bases, and 12 bases separated the two germline ends. The DNA for the CDR3 is TGCGCCAGCTCCGGGGACGAAAGCACAGATACGCAGTATTTT. Its translation is CASSGDESTDTQYF.

A few counts support this clonotype. This chain connects TRBV9 to TRBJ1-2; D is uncertain. The V and J ends lost 8 bases and 7 bases respectively, with 18 bases between them. Germline V gene sequence: CDR1 SGDLS, CDR2 YYNGEE. This CDR3 is 13 amino acids long. CDR3: CASGEHVTGGYTF. CDR3 DNA sequence: TGTGCCAGTGGGGAACATGTGACCGGTGGCTACACCTTC. Based on the CDR3 plus reference TRBV9 and TRBJ1-2, the full variable domain is DSGVTQTPKHLITATGQRVTLRCSPRSGDLSVYWYQQSLDQGLQFLIQYYNGEERAKGNILERFSAQQFPDLHSELNLSSLELGDSALYFCASGEHVTGGYTFGSGTRLTVV.

J is TRBJ1-1 and V is TRBV4-1; no firm D call. The germline V gene encodes CDR1 MGHRA and CDR2 YSYEKL. The CDR3 is 14 amino acids. Trimming took 6 bases from V and 5 from J, leaving 16 bases between them. The DNA of the CDR3 is TGCGCCAGCAGTCTTAAGGAGGGCCGAACTGAAGCTTTCTTT. Translating gives CASSLKEGRTEAFF.

This clonotype has a count of ten or more. The V gene is TRBV12-3 or TRBV12-4, the J gene TRBJ2-5; TRBD2 agrees at 7 bases. The CDR3 covers 14 residues. V lost 7 bases to trimming and J lost 5 bases; unmatched junction nucleotides: 10. CDR3 residues: CASTPGLSIETQYF. The CDR3 DNA sequence: TGTGCCAGCACCCCGGGACTAAGCATCGAGACCCAGTACTTC.

This clonotype showed up just a few times. The chain employs TRBV3-1 and TRBJ1-5; D unresolved. CDR1 and CDR2 (germline): LGHDT, YNNKEL (reference sequence). The germline V and J ends were trimmed by 2 bases and 1 base, with 3 bases remaining between them. This CDR3 has 13 amino acids. The CDR3 here is CASSQNSNQPQHF. The CDR3, as DNA: TGTGCCAGCAGCCAAAACAGCAATCAGCCCCAGCATTTT.

This clonotype appeared a few times. CDR3 residues: CSVQSSGNTIYF. CDR3 DNA sequence: TGCAGCGTCCAGAGTTCTGGAAACACCATATATTTT. The genes are TRBV29-1 and TRBJ1-3; D ambiguous. The CDR3 runs 12 residues. The germline CDR1 and CDR2 sequences are SQVTM and ANQGSEA. Trimming left V 6 bases short and J 1 base short, with 7 bases between.

V is TRBV5-1 and J is TRBJ1-1; D is uncertain. With 2 bases removed from V and 0 bases from J, the gap between germline ends came to 14 bases. The V gene's germline CDR1 is SGHRS and CDR2 YFSETQ. The CDR3 runs 16 residues. CDR3 nucleotides: TGCGCCAGCAGCTTCGGCAGGTCCAACGTGAACACTGAAGCTTTCTTT. This codes for CASSFGRSNVNTEAFF.

In this sample, this clonotype turned up a few times. The chain uses TRBV29-1 and TRBJ2-3; TRBD1 aligns across 7 bases. There are 15 residues in the CDR3. V dropped 2 bases and J dropped 4; count of bases not matched to a gene: 9. The germline gives CDR1 SQVTM, CDR2 ANQGSEA. In DNA form, the CDR3 reads TGCAGCGTTGAATCCCTAGCAGGGGGATCAGATACGCAGTATTTT. This translates into CSVESLAGGSDTQYF.

This clonotype was observed a few times. V and J are TRBV20-1 and TRBJ2-6; D gene ambiguous. CDR3 length: 14 residues. Trimming cost V 0 bases and J 4 bases, with 7 bases left between them. Per the germline V gene, CDR1 is DFQATT and CDR2 is SNEGSKA (reference sequence). The CDR3 DNA reads TGCAGTGCTAGAGACCCCCGGGGGGCCAACGTCCTGACTTTC. Its translation is CSARDPRGANVLTF.